The rows below give T cell receptor beta chains drawn from one sample of a study of blood T cell repertoires in COVID-19. Data came from immunoSEQ multiplex PCR; TCRdb stores just in-frame clones and leaves some out. The sample yields about 170,000 clones, 60% to 85% seen once. The sequenced sample consisted of peripheral blood. These receptors came from a man in his sixties or seventies with acute or convalescent COVID-19. Each CDR3 is given with its conserved first and last residue. The D gene is left open where the match is weak. Not all rows give a size; the values are once, few, many and, for expanded clones, a class.

j_call clone_size d_call v_call cdr3_aa cdr3_nt
TRBJ1-5 few NA TRBV2 CASRTENNQPQHF TGTGCCAGCAGGACAGAAAACAATCAGCCCCAGCATTTT
TRBJ1-2 NA NA TRBV6-5 CASSFRFSTSYGYTF TGTGCCAGCAGCTTCAGGTTCTCGACCTCCTATGGCTACACCTTC
TRBJ2-7 few NA TRBV11-2 CASSLYGQGEQYF TGTGCCAGCAGCTTATACGGGCAGGGTGAGCAGTACTTC
TRBJ1-1 NA TRBD1 TRBV6-6 CASSWGQGDTEAFF TGTGCCAGCAGTTGGGGACAGGGGGACACTGAAGCTTTCTTT
TRBJ1-1 NA NA TRBV12-5 CASGEQANTEAFF TGTGCTAGTGGAGAACAGGCGAACACTGAAGCTTTCTTT
TRBJ2-5 NA TRBD2 TRBV3-1/TRBV3-2 CASSQDGVAGGQETQYF TGTGCCAGCAGCCAAGATGGGGTAGCGGGGGGTCAGGAGACCCAGTACTTC
TRBJ2-1 NA TRBD2 TRBV11-1 CASSFTSGGGNEQFF TGTGCCAGCAGCTTTACTAGCGGGGGTGGCAATGAGCAGTTCTTC
TRBJ1-2 once TRBD1 TRBV5-1 CASSQGGRGDGYTF TGCGCCAGCAGCCAGGGGGGCAGGGGCGATGGCTACACCTTC
TRBJ2-1 NA TRBD2 TRBV5-1 CASSSALGLAAYNEQFF TGCGCCAGCAGCTCCGCCCTGGGACTAGCGGCGTACAATGAGCAGTTCTTC
TRBJ2-1 NA TRBD2 TRBV5-8 CASSRREESGRNEQFF TGTGCCAGCAGCCGGAGAGAAGAGAGCGGGAGGAATGAGCAGTTCTTC
TRBJ2-1 NA TRBD1 TRBV6-5 CASRRGTGGYEQFF TGTGCCAGCAGACGCGGGACAGGGGGGTATGAGCAGTTCTTC
TRBJ1-2 NA NA TRBV29-1 CSVEDEGVNGYTF TGCAGCGTTGAAGATGAGGGGGTCAATGGCTACACCTTC
TRBJ2-1 NA NA TRBV24-1 CATSEPRRYNEQFF TGTGCCACCAGTGAACCACGGAGATACAATGAGCAGTTCTTC
TRBJ2-6 NA TRBD2 TRBV28 CASRPFREGAGANVLTF TGTGCCAGCAGACCTTTCCGGGAGGGGGCTGGGGCCAACGTCCTGACTTTC
TRBJ1-6 NA NA TRBV2 CASSEAPGSPLHF TGTGCCAGCAGTGAAGCGCCTGGCTCACCCCTCCACTTT
TRBJ2-1 once TRBD1 TRBV11-1 CASSYGTGDSNEQFF TGTGCCAGCAGCTATGGGACAGGGGACAGCAATGAGCAGTTCTTC
TRBJ2-5 NA NA TRBV19 CASSISGGTGPQETQYF TGTGCCAGTAGTATTTCGGGGGGCACCGGTCCCCAAGAGACCCAGTACTTC
TRBJ1-6 few NA TRBV30 CAWRDRANNSPLHF TGTGCCTGGAGGGACAGAGCCAATAATTCACCCCTCCACTTT
TRBJ2-1 NA TRBD2 TRBV6-5 CASSSYGSGGNSVF TGTGCCAGCAGTTCTTACGGGTCGGGGGGGAATTCGGTCTTC
TRBJ1-2 few NA TRBV7-8 CASSLMTGASYGYTF TGTGCCAGCAGCTTAATGACAGGAGCTAGCTATGGCTACACCTTC
TRBJ1-2 NA NA TRBV30 CAWSVWERGYTF TGTGCCTGGAGTGTATGGGAGAGGGGCTACACCTTC
TRBJ1-1 NA NA TRBV10-2 CASNSGVSTEAFF TGCGCCAGCAACTCAGGGGTTAGCACTGAAGCTTTCTTT
TRBJ1-2 NA NA TRBV25-1 CASSDRGDGYTF TGTGCCAGCAGTGACAGGGGCGACGGCTACACCTTC
TRBJ2-7 NA NA TRBV2 CASSKSAVYEQYF TGTGCCAGCAGTAAATCGGCGGTCTACGAGCAGTACTTC